The 27 T cell receptor beta chains reported below all come from one sample, sequenced in a study of spatial heterogeneity in lung cancer. TCRdb re-called the 5' RACE reads through MiXCR, storing one row per CDR3 protein. The repertoire holds over 50,000 distinct CDR3 sequences, with nearly 6.5% as singletons. As for time point: sample taken at primary tumor resection. The material sequenced was PBMCs, taken at surgery. The receptors were gathered from a female donor with early-stage non-small cell lung cancer.

The V and J genes are TRBV10-3 and TRBJ2-1; TRBD1 aligns across 9 bases. CDR3 size: 17 residues. Per germline, CDR1 ENHRY and CDR2 SYGVKD. Losses at the gene ends were 7 bases for V and 5 bases for J; bases not matched to a gene: 15. CDR3 residues: CAIKLDRGFDGNNEQFF. CDR3 in DNA: TGTGCCATCAAACTAGACAGGGGGTTCGATGGTAACAATGAGCAGTTCTTC.

The chain employs TRBV19 and TRBJ2-5, with 8 positions matching TRBD2. In germline, CDR1 is LNHDA, CDR2 SQIVND (reference sequence). V lost 6 bases to trimming and J lost 4 bases; unmatched junction nucleotides: 4. CDR3 length equals 13 residues. The CDR3 DNA sequence: TGTGCCAGTAGCCCGACTAGCGCAGAGACCCAGTACTTC. Its translation: CASSPTSAETQYF.

Many counts were recorded for this clonotype. V and J are TRBV19 and TRBJ2-3; D is tentatively TRBD1 or TRBD2 (6 bases each). CDR1 is LNHDA, CDR2 SQIVND, per germline (reference sequence). V lost 3 bases and J lost 0, with 13 bases in between. CDR3 length: 16 amino acids. The CDR3 DNA reads TGTGCCAGTAGTATGAGGCGGGACACCAGCACAGATACGCAGTATTTT. This codes for CASSMRRDTSTDTQYF.

This clonotype has ten or more counts. The rearrangement uses TRBV3-1 and TRBJ2-2; D is unresolved. The CDR3 has 13 residues. Trimming pared 1 base from V and 0 bases from J, leaving 0 bases between. From germline, CDR1 is LGHDT and CDR2 YNNKEL (reference sequence). The CDR3 DNA reads as TGTGCCAGCAGCCAAGCGAACACCGGGGAGCTGTTTTTT. This gives the protein CASSQANTGELFF.

This clonotype was detected once. A much larger clone differs from this one at a single base, so this may be a read error. The gene calls are TRBV27 and TRBJ1-1, with D uncertain. The CDR3 totals 14 residues. The ends were cut back, 5 bases at V and 4 bases at J, with 14 bases in the middle. In germline, CDR1 is MNHEY, CDR2 SMNVEV (reference sequence). CDR3 DNA: TGTGCCAGCAGTCCCTATGACAAGACCACTGAAGCTTTCTTT. This translates into CASSPYDKTTEAFF.

The table lists this clonotype with many counts. The chain couples TRBV5-1 to TRBJ2-7, with TRBD2 as a possible D gene (6 bases). The CDR3 has 14 residues. Trimming removed 4 bases from V and 6 bases from J, with 17 bases in between. Germline V gives CDR1 SGHRS, CDR2 YFSETQ. The CDR3 is CASSMAGLEGEQYV. The CDR3 DNA is TGCGCCAGCAGCATGGCCGGGTTGGAGGGCGAGCAGTACGTC.

This clonotype was found many times. The V call is TRBV9, the J call TRBJ2-5, with 7 bases identical to TRBD1. The V gene end was trimmed by 0 bases and the J gene end by 10 bases; junction bases not matched to a gene: 18. The CDR3 runs to 17 residues. The germline V gene has CDR1 SGDLS and CDR2 YYNGEE. CDR3 sequence reads: CASSVVPLPTGTEGQYF. CDR3 DNA sequence: TGTGCCAGCAGCGTAGTACCCCTCCCGACAGGGACAGAGGGCCAGTACTTC.

At least ten counts were recorded for this clonotype. This rearrangement joins TRBV28 to TRBJ1-5; D might be TRBD1 (5 bases). V was trimmed by 4 bases and J by 6 bases, leaving 16 bases between them. This CDR3 contains 15 residues. CDR1 and CDR2 from the germline V gene are MDHEN and SYDVKM. The CDR3 spells CASSYARVGGQPQHF. CDR3 DNA: TGTGCCAGCAGTTACGCCAGGGTGGGTGGTCAGCCCCAGCATTTT.

This clonotype was found many times. The chain is built from TRBV5-6 and TRBJ1-6; the D gene is possibly TRBD1 (5 bases). CDR1 is SGHDT, CDR2 YYEEEE, per germline. This CDR3 spans 15 amino acids. V gave up 4 bases and J gave up 6 bases, with 14 bases separating them. CDR3 DNA: TGTGCCAGCAGCCCAGGGACTGACATTAATTCACCCCTCCACTTT. This codes for CASSPGTDINSPLHF.

The sample holds many counts of this clonotype. The V gene is TRBV10-3, the J gene TRBJ1-6, with D possibly matching TRBD1 (5 bases). CDR1 is ENHRY, CDR2 SYGVKD, per germline. The CDR3 covers 16 residues. The V end was cut by 6 bases, the J end by 0 bases, with 12 bases between. The CDR3 loop is CAISPRQSSYNSPLHF. The CDR3 DNA reads TGTGCCATCAGCCCCCGACAGAGCTCCTATAATTCACCCCTCCACTTT.

Details on this clonotype: A much larger clone lies a single base off, so this may be a read error. The chain joins TRBV28 to TRBJ1-1, with TRBD1 identical over 7 bases. V was clipped by 7 bases and J by 9 bases; unmatched bases: 8. This CDR3 is 12 amino acids long. CDR1 and CDR2 (germline): MDHEN, SYDVKM. CDR3 DNA sequence: TGTGCCAGCATCGACAGGGCCCCCAAAGCTTTCTTT. As protein: CASIDRAPKAFF.

V is TRBV29-1 and J is TRBJ2-2; no reliable D call. Trimming pared 0 bases from V and 5 bases from J, leaving 10 bases between. Germline CDR1 and CDR2: SQVTM and ANQGSEA. The CDR3 runs to 14 residues. The CDR3 region has the DNA TGCAGCGTTGAAGATTATTCCGGGACCGGGGAGCTGTTTTTT. Translated, it gives CSVEDYSGTGELFF.

The V gene is TRBV28, the J gene TRBJ1-4; D not resolved. This CDR3 is built from 14 residues. V lost 7 bases to trimming and J lost 0 bases, with 9 bases between them. The germline CDR1 and CDR2 sequences are MDHEN and SYDVKM. The CDR3 DNA sequence: TGTGCCAGCATCGATGGGGCAACTAATGAAAAACTGTTTTTT. This translates into CASIDGATNEKLFF.

There are many counts of this clonotype. The chain couples TRBV11-3 to TRBJ1-2; possibly TRBD1 for D (5 bases). The CDR3 runs to 13 residues. Trimming took off 5 bases at V and 3 bases at J, with 10 bases between the two ends. Germline V CDR1 and CDR2: SGHNT, YENEEA. This CDR3 reads CASSVGADYGYTF. DNA of the CDR3: TGTGCCAGCAGCGTTGGGGCAGACTATGGCTACACCTTC.

This clonotype was detected ten times or more. This chain uses TRBV27 with TRBJ2-1, with TRBD2 matching 12 bases. There are 14 residues in the CDR3. Germline V lookup: CDR1 MNHEY, CDR2 SMNVEV (reference sequence). With V trimmed by 4 bases and J by 6 bases, 1 base remained unmatched. CDR3 sequence: CASSSGLAGNEQFF. CDR3 sequence (DNA): TGTGCCAGCAGTTCGGGACTAGCGGGCAATGAGCAGTTCTTC.

The chain recombines TRBV3-1 with TRBJ2-1, with 7 nucleotides matching TRBD2. This CDR3 region has 16 residues. The V and J ends lost 2 bases and 8 bases, in that order; junction bases with no gene match: 12. Germline V gives CDR1 LGHDT, CDR2 YNNKEL (reference sequence). The CDR3 coding sequence is TGTGCCAGCAGCCAACCGCCCGGACTAGGACTTGATGAGCAGTTCTTC. Translated, it gives CASSQPPGLGLDEQFF.

This clonotype was observed a few times. This sequence joins TRBV18 and TRBJ1-4; D possibly corresponds to TRBD1 (5 bases). This CDR3 comprises 15 residues. From germline, CDR1 is KGHSH and CDR2 LQKENI. V lost 0 bases and J lost 3, with 8 bases in between. This CDR3 reads CASSPPAGSNEKLFF. The CDR3 nucleotides are TGTGCCAGCTCACCACCGGCAGGGTCTAATGAAAAACTGTTTTTT.

This rearrangement joins TRBV3-1 to TRBJ1-1; maybe TRBD1 (5 bases). The germline gives CDR1 LGHDT, CDR2 YNNKEL (reference sequence). The CDR3 loop spans 14 amino acids. V shed 4 bases and J shed 1 base, with 10 bases lying between them. The DNA of the CDR3 is TGTGCCAGCAGCCGGAAGACAGCGAACACTGAAGCTTTCTTT. Its translation is CASSRKTANTEAFF.

This clonotype has only a few counts. V gene TRBV5-4 combines with J gene TRBJ2-3; D not resolved. CDR3 length: 15 amino acids. Germline V gene lookup returns CDR1 SGHNT and CDR2 YYREEE (reference sequence). Trimming removed 0 bases at V and 2 bases at J, with 10 bases between. The CDR3 sequence: CASSLDRGYTDTQYF. DNA for the CDR3: TGTGCCAGCAGCTTGGATCGCGGATACACAGATACGCAGTATTTT.

In this sample, this clonotype turned up many times. J is TRBJ1-1 and V is TRBV20-1; D remains unclear. The V end lost 3 bases, the J end lost 7 bases, and 24 bases lay between the germline ends. The CDR3 is 16 amino acids. Germline CDR1 DFQATT, CDR2 SNEGSKA (reference sequence). DNA of the CDR3: TGCAGTGCTAGGGCACTCTTACAAGGTGGGAGTAGTGAAGCTTTCTTT. This gives the protein CSARALLQGGSSEAFF.

This clonotype occurred many times. This chain joins TRBV6-5 and TRBJ1-6; unclear D gene. The CDR3 length is 13 residues. Germline V gene lookup returns CDR1 MNHEY and CDR2 SVGAGI. V lost 0 bases to trimming and J lost 7 bases, with 4 bases between them. DNA for the CDR3: TGTGCCAGCAGTTACTCCGCGAATTCACCCCTCCACTTT. This gives the protein CASSYSANSPLHF.

The chain couples TRBV10-3 to TRBJ2-1; 8 bases line up with TRBD1. CDR3 length equals 14 residues. The germline V gene encodes CDR1 ENHRY and CDR2 SYGVKD. V lost 8 bases to trimming and J lost 3 bases; unmatched junction nucleotides: 6. Here the CDR3 DNA reads TGTGCCATCCGGCCGGACAGGGACTACAATGAGCAGTTCTTC. Translating gives CAIRPDRDYNEQFF.

The J gene is TRBJ2-6, the V gene TRBV12-3 or TRBV12-4; D remains ambiguous. V was pared by 6 bases and J by 0 bases, with 12 bases between. This CDR3 is built from 16 residues. The CDR3 DNA reads TGTGCCAGCAGCTCATCGTGGGCCTCTGGGGCCAACGTCCTGACTTTC. This sequence encodes CASSSSWASGANVLTF.

The table lists this clonotype with many counts. This chain links TRBV7-3 with TRBJ2-3; 7 bases line up with TRBD1. Trimming at V came to 5 bases and at J to 2 bases, leaving 4 bases not matched to a gene. Per germline, CDR1 SGHTA and CDR2 FQGTGA. CDR3 length equals 14 residues. The CDR3 loop is CASSTGEFTDTQYF. CDR3 bases: TGTGCCAGCAGCACAGGGGAGTTCACAGATACGCAGTATTTT.

This clonotype was recorded only once. This may come from a read error, since a much larger clone is one base off. The rearrangement joins TRBV5-4 to TRBJ2-1, with TRBD2 as a possible D gene (6 bases). V was trimmed by 0 bases and J by 0 bases, leaving 10 bases between them. This CDR3 has 16 amino acids. Per the germline V gene, CDR1 is SGHNT and CDR2 is YYREEE (reference sequence). CDR3 bases: TGTGCCAGCAGCTTGGCCACTAGCCTCTCCTACAATGAGCAGTTCTTC. Its translation: CASSLATSLSYNEQFF.

This clonotype has a count of ten or more. The chain links TRBV12-5 to TRBJ1-2; D gene unclear. V was cut by 4 bases and J by 2 bases, with 5 bases left in between. Germline assignment: CDR1 LGHNT and CDR2 FRNRAP. There are 12 residues in the CDR3. CDR3 in DNA: TGTGCTAGTGGTTCGTCAAACTATGGCTACACCTTC. Amino acids: CASGSSNYGYTF.

The chain recombines TRBV28 with TRBJ2-7; D perhaps matches TRBD1 (6 bases). CDR3 length: 14 amino acids. Per germline, CDR1 MDHEN and CDR2 SYDVKM. V was clipped by 4 bases and J by 3 bases, with 13 bases between them. The CDR3 loop reads CASSSPDRYYEQYF. The CDR3 region has the DNA TGTGCCAGCAGTTCCCCCGACAGGTACTACGAGCAGTACTTC.